Given below is one TCR beta chain in context. Profiling relied on immunoSEQ multiplex PCR, and the TCRdb table lists in-frame clones only, not all of them. The sample lists more than 150,000 clones, just under 80% occurring once. These data belong to a study of blood T cell repertoires in COVID-19. Turning to the study itself: The United States, Italy and Spain provided the acute and convalescent COVID-19 samples. From T cells, B-cell-depleted T cells, or PBMCs came the material, which was cDNA or gDNA.

After removal of 5 bases from V and 7 bases from J, the junction contained 14 bases not matched to a gene. CDR3 size: 16 residues. The germline gives CDR1 SEHNR, CDR2 FQNEAQ (reference sequence). The sequence was obtained from an elderly woman with active or convalescent COVID-19. The sequenced material came from peripheral blood. The V gene is TRBV7-9, the J gene TRBJ2-1, with TRBD2 matching 7 bases. The CDR3 nucleotides read TGTGCCAGCAGCGCCATTGGACTAGGTCTTGAGAATGAGCAGTTCTTC. This translates into CASSAIGLGLENEQFF.